A single sample gave rise to the 19 T cell receptor beta chains below, sequenced in a study of T-cell memory formation after mild COVID-19. Via MiXCR, TCRdb re-called the 5' RACE reads, giving one row per CDR3 protein. Of 350,000 or so distinct CDR3 sequences in the sample, roughly 20% were seen once. Sample: PBMCs or a T cell subset sorted from them (not recorded which). The receptors come from an adult woman who had mild COVID-19 (a few samples of this study predate the infection). Cell type and time point are not known.

This clonotype was recorded a few times. The chain joins TRBV5-1 to TRBJ2-3, with TRBD2 matching over 7 bases. CDR3 length equals 15 residues. The germline CDR1 and CDR2 sequences are SGHRS and YFSETQ. V shed 4 bases and J 0 bases; nucleotides not matched to a gene: 5. CDR3 sequence (DNA): TGCGCCAGCAGCAGCGGGGCTATTAGCACAGATACGCAGTATTTT. Protein product: CASSSGAISTDTQYF.

The sample holds a few counts of this clonotype. The chain employs TRBV5-1 and TRBJ2-2, with D perhaps TRBD1 or TRBD2 (5 bases each). The CDR3 has 15 residues. The germline gives CDR1 SGHRS, CDR2 YFSETQ. The ends were cut back, 7 bases at V and 0 bases at J, with 13 bases in the middle. This CDR3 is CASGSGTANTGELFF. DNA for the CDR3: TGCGCCAGCGGATCCGGGACGGCGAACACCGGGGAGCTGTTTTTT.

The chain recombines TRBV3-1 with TRBJ1-1, with unresolved D. Between the trimmed V and J ends, which lost 8 bases and 2 bases, there was a span of 9 bases. Germline V gene sequence: CDR1 LGHDT, CDR2 YNNKEL (reference sequence). CDR3 size: 12 residues. The CDR3 coding sequence is TGTGCCAGCGGGGATTACAACACTGAAGCTTTCTTT. It yields the protein CASGDYNTEAFF.

This clonotype was counted only a few times. The chain uses TRBV6-2 or TRBV6-3 and TRBJ2-3; no clear D. Trimming removed 0 bases from V and 3 bases from J, with 7 bases in between. The length of the CDR3 is 14 residues. Germline CDR1 and CDR2: MNHEY and SVGEGT. The CDR3 sequence is CASSYSAATDTQYF. The CDR3 bases are TGTGCCAGCAGTTACTCGGCAGCAACAGATACGCAGTATTTT.

J is TRBJ2-1 and V is TRBV20-1; D is unclear. This CDR3 comprises 14 residues. Trimming removed 6 bases at V and 0 bases at J, with 12 bases between. CDR1 DFQATT and CDR2 SNEGSKA come from the germline V gene (reference sequence). The CDR3 DNA sequence: TGCAGTGCCGCAGAATGGAGCTCCTACAATGAGCAGTTCTTC. Translated, it gives CSAAEWSSYNEQFF.

There are a few counts of this clonotype. The gene calls are TRBV20-1 and TRBJ2-1, with D unclear. Trimming shortened V by 4 bases and J by 0 bases, and 4 bases separated the two germline ends. From germline, CDR1 is DFQATT and CDR2 SNEGSKA (reference sequence). The CDR3 length is 12 residues. CDR3 amino acids: CSAKRSYNEQFF. CDR3 coding DNA: TGCAGTGCTAAGCGCTCCTACAATGAGCAGTTCTTC.

The chain recombines TRBV29-1 with TRBJ2-3; 7 bases map to TRBD2. The germline V gene has CDR1 SQVTM and CDR2 ANQGSEA. Unmatched junction bases numbered 11, after V lost 2 bases and J lost 3 bases. CDR3 size: 16 residues. The CDR3 here is CSVERDAGLTTDTQYF. CDR3 nucleotide sequence: TGCAGCGTTGAAAGGGATGCGGGACTAACAACAGATACGCAGTATTTT.

The count of this clonotype is one. The V gene is TRBV7-3, the J gene TRBJ1-2; D unclear. The CDR3 is 13 residues long. V was cut by 3 bases and J by 3 bases, with 8 bases left in between. Germline V lookup: CDR1 SGHTA, CDR2 FQGTGA. CDR3 loop: CASSFDTYYGYTF. In DNA, the CDR3 is TGTGCCAGCAGCTTTGACACCTACTATGGCTACACCTTC.

There are many counts of this clonotype. CDR3 DNA: TGCGCCAGCAGCTTAACAGGGGCCGAGCAGTACTTC. Its protein product is CASSLTGAEQYF. The chain carries TRBV5-1 and TRBJ2-7; 7 bases match TRBD1. V shed 2 bases, J shed 6 bases, and the junction held 2 bases outside the gene matches. Per the germline V gene, CDR1 is SGHRS and CDR2 is YFSETQ. The CDR3 runs 12 residues.

The V gene is TRBV25-1, the J gene TRBJ2-7, with TRBD2 as a possible D gene (5 bases). CDR3 length equals 11 residues. Germline lookup yields CDR1 MGHDK and CDR2 SYGVNS. With 6 bases removed from V and 7 bases from J, the gap between germline ends came to 10 bases. This CDR3 reads CASRNSGEQYF. DNA for the CDR3: TGTGCCAGCAGAAATTCGGGAGAGCAGTACTTC.

The sample holds many counts of this clonotype. The chain couples TRBV4-2 to TRBJ2-2, with D uncertain. With 3 bases removed from V and 7 bases from J, the gap between germline ends came to 9 bases. Per germline, CDR1 LGHNA and CDR2 YNFKEQ. The CDR3 runs 13 residues. CDR3 sequence reads: CASSHEGDGELFF. The CDR3 DNA is TGTGCCAGCAGCCATGAAGGCGACGGGGAGCTGTTTTTT.

Worth noting for this clonotype: Its ends do not fully match the called genes, so a read error is possible. The chain couples TRBV12-3 or TRBV12-4 to TRBJ2-1; 7 bases are shared with TRBD1. The CDR3 consists of 14 residues. The CDR3 protein is CASSFWDSENAQFF. The CDR3 DNA reads as TGTGCCAGCAGTTTTTGGGACAGCGAGAATGCGCAGTTCTTC.

As DNA, the CDR3 is TGTGCCAGCAGCCCCGCGGTTAACTATGGCTACACCTTC. This gives the protein CASSPAVNYGYTF. The genes are TRBV11-2 and TRBJ1-2; no clear D. CDR3 length: 13 amino acids. Trimming pared 5 bases from V and 1 base from J, leaving 8 bases between. Germline assignment: CDR1 SGHAT and CDR2 FQNNGV.

The chain links TRBV6-1 to TRBJ1-5, with 7 bases lining up with TRBD1. Germline V gives CDR1 MNHNS, CDR2 SASEGT. The CDR3 is 14 residues long. After removal of 10 bases from V and 7 bases from J, the junction contained 13 bases not matched to a gene. CDR3 in amino acids: CATEGTAGGQPQHF. The CDR3 nucleotides are TGTGCCACCGAGGGGACAGCCGGCGGACAGCCCCAGCATTTT.

This clonotype was seen a few times. The V gene is TRBV12-3 or TRBV12-4, the J gene TRBJ2-3; tentative D call: TRBD2 (5 bases). The CDR3 has 13 amino acids. V lost 7 bases, J lost 1 base, and 9 bases lay in between. In nucleotides, the CDR3 is TGTGCCAGCAACGAGGGAGGCACAGATACGCAGTATTTT. The encoded protein is CASNEGGTDTQYF.

J is TRBJ2-7 and V is TRBV15; weak D call: TRBD2 (5 bases). V gave up 8 bases and J gave up 2 bases, with 13 bases separating them. Looked up from germline, CDR1 is LNHNV and CDR2 is YYDKDF (reference sequence). This CDR3 region has 13 residues. CDR3 residues: CATWRPGTYEQYF. CDR3 coding DNA: TGTGCCACCTGGCGTCCCGGGACCTACGAGCAGTACTTC.

This clonotype was observed a few times. J is TRBJ1-5 and V is TRBV7-9, with a tentative D call TRBD1 (6 bases). Per the germline V gene, CDR1 is SEHNR and CDR2 is FQNEAQ (reference sequence). The CDR3 spans 15 residues. With 1 base removed from V and 6 bases from J, the gap between germline ends came to 13 bases. The CDR3 DNA sequence: TGTGCCAGCAGCTTAGATGGGGGGCCAAGTCAGCCCCAGCATTTT. Its translation is CASSLDGGPSQPQHF.

This clonotype was counted a few times. V is TRBV11-1 and J is TRBJ2-7; 8 nucleotides line up with TRBD1. The V gene's germline CDR1 is SGHAT and CDR2 FQDESV (reference sequence). The V gene end was trimmed by 5 bases and the J gene end by 3 bases; junction bases not matched to a gene: 6. The CDR3 is 14 amino acids. The CDR3 region has the DNA TGTGCCAGCAGCGGAGGGGGACAGGTCTACGAGCAGTACTTC. Translation gives CASSGGGQVYEQYF.

The table lists this clonotype with many counts. This sequence joins TRBV5-1 and TRBJ2-3; D may correspond to TRBD1 or TRBD2 (5 bases each). This CDR3 has 14 residues. Per the germline V gene, CDR1 is SGHRS and CDR2 is YFSETQ. With 4 bases removed from V and 2 bases from J, the gap between germline ends came to 11 bases. In nucleotides, the CDR3 is TGCGCCAGCAGCATCGGGACCACCACAGATACGCAGTATTTT. This sequence encodes CASSIGTTTDTQYF.